One and the same sample provided the 10 T cell receptor beta chains below, sequenced in a study of blood T cells in healthy people across ages (dated by TCRdb to about 2015). The library was produced with 5' RACE. Sequencing relied on an Illumina HiSeq 2500. The second PCR ran for roughly 6 to 11 cycles and used a J-beta primer mix along with a sample-barcoded 5' primer. TCRdb reworked the public reads: Q25 trimming with fastp, MiXCR clone assembly, productive beta chains retained. Rows are combined by CDR3 protein, so each entry shows the most common genes and DNA. This sample holds hundreds of thousands of distinct CDR3 sequences; 58% were observed only once. Together, the top ten hold 30% to 45% of the sample. The sequencing sample was made of blood. The receptors were sampled from a man aged 55-75 years in good health.

This clonotype appeared many times. The V and J genes are TRBV4-2 and TRBJ2-7; maybe TRBD1 (6 bases). Trimming pared 2 bases from V and 2 bases from J, leaving 13 bases between. This CDR3 contains 15 residues. Germline CDR1 LGHNA, CDR2 YNFKEQ. The CDR3 loop is CASSQNNRDPYEQYF. Here the CDR3 DNA reads TGTGCCAGCAGCCAAAACAACAGGGACCCCTACGAGCAGTACTTC.

This clonotype was recorded only once. J is TRBJ2-2 and V is TRBV4-1, with D tentatively TRBD2 (5 bases). Trimming cost V 3 bases and J 3 bases, with 11 bases left between them. CDR3 length equals 15 residues. CDR1 and CDR2 (germline): MGHRA, YSYEKL. CDR3 in DNA: TGCGCCAGCAGCCATTGGAGCGGAGACACCGGGGAGCTGTTTTTT. It is translated as CASSHWSGDTGELFF.

As regards this clonotype: A read error may account for a junction end that differs from germline. The rearrangement links TRBV29-1 to TRBJ2-1; TRBD2 matches at 8 bases. CDR3 length: 14 residues. The germline gives CDR1 SQVTM, CDR2 ANQGSEA. The CDR3 bases are TGCAGCGTGGAAGCGGGGGTGGGGGTTAGTGAGCAGTTCTTC. Protein product: CSVEAGVGVSEQFF.

This clonotype has just a few counts. The V gene is TRBV2, the J gene TRBJ2-5, with 8 nucleotides matching TRBD2. CDR3 length equals 12 residues. V shed 9 bases and J 5 bases; nucleotides not matched to a gene: 5. From germline, CDR1 is SNHLY and CDR2 FYNNEI. CDR3 DNA: TGTGCCAGTAGCGGGGCCGGGGAGACCCAGTACTTC. Translated, it gives CASSGAGETQYF.

This clonotype was seen a single time. The genes are TRBV4-1 and TRBJ1-1, with 9 bases fitting TRBD1. Unmatched junction bases numbered 9, after V lost 1 base and J lost 6 bases. Germline V lookup: CDR1 MGHRA, CDR2 YSYEKL. The CDR3 consists of 16 residues. CDR3 nucleotides: TGCGCCAGCAGCCAAGTACCGGGACAGGGATTGGCTGAAGCTTTCTTT. Translated, it gives CASSQVPGQGLAEAFF.

This chain connects TRBV4-2 to TRBJ2-7, with 9 nucleotides matching TRBD2. The CDR3 runs to 16 residues. CDR1 and CDR2 (germline): LGHNA, YNFKEQ. Germline trimming cut 0 bases from V and 4 bases from J; bases unmatched to any gene: 7. The CDR3 sequence: CASSQEPGSGGYEQYF. The DNA for the CDR3 is TGTGCCAGCAGCCAAGAACCAGGTAGCGGGGGATACGAGCAGTACTTC.

This clonotype was found once. This chain connects TRBV6-1 to TRBJ1-2; 10 nucleotides line up with TRBD1. There are 14 residues in the CDR3. With V trimmed by 5 bases and J by 8 bases, 8 bases remained unmatched. Germline-derived CDR1 and CDR2 are MNHNS and SASEGT. The CDR3 coding sequence is TGTGCCAGCAGTCCCGGGACAGGGGTTGAGGGCTACACCTTC. Translated: CASSPGTGVEGYTF.

This rearrangement joins TRBV9 to TRBJ2-6, with 7 bases that match TRBD2. Germline V gene lookup returns CDR1 SGDLS and CDR2 YYNGEE. The CDR3 runs to 17 residues. The ends lost 10 bases at V and 0 bases at J; junction bases unmatched: 13. This chain's CDR3 is CASGKGGWSSGANVLTF. CDR3 DNA sequence: TGTGCCTCCGGTAAGGGAGGGTGGAGCTCTGGGGCCAACGTCCTGACTTTC. The variable domain in full, completed from reference TRBV9 and TRBJ2-6, reads DSGVTQTPKHLITATGQRVTLRCSPRSGDLSVYWYQQSLDQGLQFLIQYYNGEERAKGNILERFSAQQFPDLHSELNLSSLELGDSALYFCASGKGGWSSGANVLTFGAGSRLTVL.

This clonotype was recorded once. This chain joins TRBV9 and TRBJ1-6; 9 bases are shared with TRBD1. J was trimmed by 9 bases and V by 0 bases; bases with no gene match: 4. Germline CDR1 is SGDLS and CDR2 is YYNGEE. The CDR3 runs to 15 residues. The DNA of the CDR3 is TGTGCCAGCAGCGTAGCTGACAGGGGGTTTTCACCCCTCCACTTT. Amino acid sequence: CASSVADRGFSPLHF. The entire variable domain, with the rest obtained from reference TRBV9 and TRBJ1-6, is as follows: DSGVTQTPKHLITATGQRVTLRCSPRSGDLSVYWYQQSLDQGLQFLIQYYNGEERAKGNILERFSAQQFPDLHSELNLSSLELGDSALYFCASSVADRGFSPLHFGNGTRLTVT.

The chain combines TRBV7-9 with TRBJ1-1; no reliable D call. Germline assignment: CDR1 SEHNR and CDR2 FQNEAQ (reference sequence). Deletions cut 4 bases from V and 10 bases from J, with 16 bases between. The CDR3 runs to 13 residues. This CDR3 reads CASSSRTDLGAFF. As DNA, the CDR3 is TGTGCCAGCAGCTCACGGACGGACCTCGGAGCTTTCTTT.